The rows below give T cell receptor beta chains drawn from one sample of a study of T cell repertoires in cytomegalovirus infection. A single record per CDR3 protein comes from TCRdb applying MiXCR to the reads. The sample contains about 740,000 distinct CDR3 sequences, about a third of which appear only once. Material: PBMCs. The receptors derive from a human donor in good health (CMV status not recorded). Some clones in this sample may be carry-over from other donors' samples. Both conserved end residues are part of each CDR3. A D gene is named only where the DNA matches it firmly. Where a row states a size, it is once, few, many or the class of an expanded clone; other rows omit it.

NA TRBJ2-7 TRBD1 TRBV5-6 TGTGCCAGCAGCGGAGGGACAGGGAACTCCTACGAGCAGTACTTC CASSGGTGNSYEQYF
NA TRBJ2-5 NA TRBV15 TGTGCCACCAGCAGATACCGACAGAGTACGGAGACCCAGTACTTC CATSRYRQSTETQYF
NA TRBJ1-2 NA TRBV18 TGTGCCATCTCGCCTTTATCGGAGACTTATGGCTACACCTTC CAISPLSETYGYTF
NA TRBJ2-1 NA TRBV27 TGTGCCACGAGGCGGGCCAGCTCCTACAATGAGCAGTTCTTC CATRRASSYNEQFF
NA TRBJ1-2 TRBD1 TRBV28 TGTGCCAGCAATCCAACAGGGGTTAGGTATGGCTACACCTTC CASNPTGVRYGYTF
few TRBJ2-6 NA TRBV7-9 TGTGCCAGCGCCGGGGCAGGAGTGATTGGGGCCAACGTCCTGACTTTC CASAGAGVIGANVLTF
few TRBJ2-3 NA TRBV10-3 TGTGCCACCGGAGACTCAGATACGCAGTATTTT CATGDSDTQYF
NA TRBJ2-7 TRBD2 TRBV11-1 TGTGCCAGCAGCTTAGAGGAGAGCGCGGGGGGCTACGAGCAGTACTTC CASSLEESAGGYEQYF
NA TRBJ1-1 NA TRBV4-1 TGCGCCAGCAGCCAAGATATAAATAGGGGAATAATGAACACTGAAGCTTGCTTT CASSQDINRGIMNTEACF
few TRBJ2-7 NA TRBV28 TGTGCCACCTACAGGGGGGGGCAAGGGCACGAGCAGTACTTC CATYRGGQGHEQYF
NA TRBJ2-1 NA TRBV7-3 TGTGCCAGCAGCTTGGGGTCTGGGGATGAGCAGTTCTTC CASSLGSGDEQFF
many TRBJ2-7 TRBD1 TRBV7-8 TGTGCCAGCAGCTTAAACTACAGGGGCTACGAGCAGTACTTC CASSLNYRGYEQYF
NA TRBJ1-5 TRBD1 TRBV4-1 TGCGCCAGCAGGACCGGGACAGGAGTGGATCAGCCCCAGCATTTT CASRTGTGVDQPQHF
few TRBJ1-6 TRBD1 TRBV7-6 TGTGCCAGCAGATCAGGGGGCCTTGGGTCACCCCTCCACTTT CASRSGGLGSPLHF
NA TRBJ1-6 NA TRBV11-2 TGTGCCAGCGGGAACAGGGCAGCGAGGAATTCACCCCTCCACTTT CASGNRAARNSPLHF
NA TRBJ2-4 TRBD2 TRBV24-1 TGTGCCACCAGTGATTCGGCGGGGGTCCTAGCCAAAAACATTCAGTACTTC CATSDSAGVLAKNIQYF
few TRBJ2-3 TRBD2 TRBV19 TGTGCCAGTAACTTAGCGGGAGGGCCTGTCGGCACAGATACGCAGTATTTT CASNLAGGPVGTDTQYF
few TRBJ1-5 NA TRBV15 TGTGCCACCAGCAGAGATGGATGGACGGATAGCAATCAGCCCCAGCATTTT CATSRDGWTDSNQPQHF
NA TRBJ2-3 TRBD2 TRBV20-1 TGCAGTGCTAGTTCCCAGAGGACTAGCGAAGGCCCAGATACGCAGTATTTT CSASSQRTSEGPDTQYF
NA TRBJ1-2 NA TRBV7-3 TGTGCCAGCAGCTTAAATGGGGGGAACTATGTCTACACCTTC CASSLNGGNYVYTF
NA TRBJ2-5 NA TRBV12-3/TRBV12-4 TGTGCCAGCAGCGCAGCCCTTGGGAACCAAGAGACCCAGTACTTC CASSAALGNQETQYF
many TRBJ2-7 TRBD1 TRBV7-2 TGTGCCAGCAGCTTAGCAATAGGGACAGGGTCCTCCTACGAGCAGTACTTC CASSLAIGTGSSYEQYF
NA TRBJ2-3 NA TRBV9 TGTGCCAGCAGCGTAGAGCCACCAGATACGCAGTATTTT CASSVEPPDTQYF
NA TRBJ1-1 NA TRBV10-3 TGTGCCATCAGTGAGTTGGGGGGGAACACTGAAGCTTTCTTT CAISELGGNTEAFF
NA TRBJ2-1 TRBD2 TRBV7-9 TGTGCCAGCAGCCATAGCGGGAGGGCCCATCCTGAGCAGTTCTTC CASSHSGRAHPEQFF
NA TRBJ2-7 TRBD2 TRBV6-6 TGTGCCACCTCGTCAGCGGGAGAGCAGTACTTC CATSSAGEQYF
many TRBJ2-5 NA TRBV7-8 TGTGCCAGCAGCTTAGCGAACAGAGTCGAGACCCAGTACTTC CASSLANRVETQYF
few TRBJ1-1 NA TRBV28 TGTGCCAGCAGACGGAGACAAATGAACACTGAAGCTTTCTTT CASRRRQMNTEAFF
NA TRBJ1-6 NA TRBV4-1 TGCGCCAGCAGCCAACGGGACTCGGGTTCACCCCTCCACTTT CASSQRDSGSPLHF
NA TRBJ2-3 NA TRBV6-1 TGTGCCAGCAGTTATGGCCAGACCACAGATACGCAGTATTTT CASSYGQTTDTQYF
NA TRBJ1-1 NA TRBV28 TGTGCCAGCAGTTTAAGTATTCGGGGGAACACTGAAGCTTTCTTT CASSLSIRGNTEAFF
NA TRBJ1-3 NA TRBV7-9 TGTGCCAGCAGCTTAGGCGGCAGGGAAAACACCATATATTTT CASSLGGRENTIYF
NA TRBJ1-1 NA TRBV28 NA CASSRAGPGGAEAFF
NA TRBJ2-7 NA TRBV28 TGTGCCAGCACCCTAAGGTCGGGATATGCACAGTACTTC CASTLRSGYAQYF
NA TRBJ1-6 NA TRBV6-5 TGTGCCAGCAGTCTCAGCCTACAGAGCTCCTATAATTCACCCCTCCACTTT CASSLSLQSSYNSPLHF
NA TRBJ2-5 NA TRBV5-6 TGTGCCAGCAGCTTTTCGGTCGGGACGAAGTACCAAGAGACCCAGTACTTC CASSFSVGTKYQETQYF
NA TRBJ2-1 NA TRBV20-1 TGCAGTGCTGGGGACCTCAGAACGCCCTACAATGAGCAGTTCTTC CSAGDLRTPYNEQFF
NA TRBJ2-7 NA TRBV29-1 TGCAGCGTTGAAGTTGGTAAAGGGGATCCGTCCTACGAGCAGTACTTC CSVEVGKGDPSYEQYF
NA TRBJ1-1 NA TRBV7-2 TGTGCCAGCAGCTTCCCAGGACGGGGTAGCGGGAACACTGAAGCTTTCTTT CASSFPGRGSGNTEAFF
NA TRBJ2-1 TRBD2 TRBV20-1 TGCAGTGCTAGTCAAAGCGGGGGGGCGATCGATGAGCAGTTCTTC CSASQSGGAIDEQFF
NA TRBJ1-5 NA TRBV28 TGTGCCAGCAGCATACAGGGATCTGTTGGGAGCAATCAGCCCCAGCATTTT CASSIQGSVGSNQPQHF
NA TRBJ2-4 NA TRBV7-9 TGTGCCAGCAGCCCTGGGACTGGAATACAAAACGTTCAGTACTTC CASSPGTGIQNVQYF